This T cell receptor (beta chain) was captured in a study of blood T cell repertoires in COVID-19 (TCRdb year 2020). About the investigation overall: The collaborator samples originated in the United States, Italy and Spain and spanned the acute and convalescent phases of COVID-19. A de-identified subject ID, COVID-19 status, age in years and sex were almost always included in the sample metadata. Subjects who had been exposed to COVID-19, were actively infected with it, or had recovered from it provided the deeply sampled blood TCRbeta repertoires that made up the dataset. A freely available public database, intended as a resource for researchers studying the immune response to SARS-CoV-2, is where the repertoires were released. The material from the prospective study consisted of cDNA or gDNA derived from T cells, B-cell-depleted T cells, or PBMCs. Samples were obtained from the ongoing ImmuneRACE study (first 160 participants) and from 1,000 to 1,500 subjects provided by 6 global collaborators. Where available, HLA class I and class II types were taken from metadata supplied by the sample provider and were not determined by assay-based typing. The study at large found these results: The amount of clinical and demographic metadata varied by source and participant and was provided uncurated.

To note about this clone: The specificity of this receptor is unknown. Base qualities are not at hand, and no much larger clone is one base apart.

Participants in the prospective study were aged roughly 18 to 100 years, lived in 24 United States geographic areas, and enrolled through a virtual design. In the prospective study, cohorts were assigned on the basis of participant-reported clinical history obtained from a screening survey and a study questionnaire. Recovered participants in ImmuneRACE Cohort 3 were defined as having two consecutive negative NP/OP PCR tests, clearance from a healthcare professional, or resolution of symptoms. In the prospective study, whole blood, serum and a nasopharyngeal or oropharyngeal swab were collected from each participant by mobile phlebotomists. Participants in the prospective study had the option to provide additional blood draws and questionnaires over a roughly 2-month period. Blood samples from the prospective study were shipped frozen or at room temperature prior to DNA extraction. CDR1 LGHDT and CDR2 YNNKEL were looked up in the germline V gene (reference sequence). Trimming takes 4 bases off V and 11 bases off J; junction bases not matched to a gene: 9. From cysteine to phenylalanine, the CDR3 is 13 amino acids long. Only the CDR3 DNA stays, 39 bases, in frame from base 1.

TCRbeta CDR3 regions were amplified from genomic DNA using the immunoSEQ Assay, a bias-controlled multiplex PCR. Per the original workflow: The number of nucleated cells in each sample was estimated by amplification of reference gene primers within the assay. Sequence reads were collapsed and filtered to measure the absolute abundance of every unique TCRbeta CDR3 rearrangement. For each sample, productive Simpson clonality was calculated by taking the square root of Simpson's diversity index across productive rearrangements. TCRdb's version of the immuneACCESS table is confined to in-frame rearrangements and falls short of the full clone set. An unresolved V gene accounts for under half of the shortfall where checked; the remainder is of unknown origin. That table is the source of V, J and clone size, and D and trimming were worked out from the DNA. In this sample the table shows hundreds of thousands of clones, 80% to 90% of which occur a single time. In total, the top ten clones hold approximately 1.2% of the sample.

The specimen sequenced was PBMCs or T cells enriched from blood (not recorded which). This sequence was found in a man aged 30-40 years who had recovered from COVID-19. The chain is assembled from TRBV3-1 (or the pseudogene TRBV3-2) and TRBJ1-1, and TRBD1 aligns with 8 junction nucleotides. The CDR3 loop reads CASSPSGGVEAFF. The nucleotide sequence is TGTGCCAGCAGCCCCTCAGGGGGCGTCGAGGCTTTCTTT.